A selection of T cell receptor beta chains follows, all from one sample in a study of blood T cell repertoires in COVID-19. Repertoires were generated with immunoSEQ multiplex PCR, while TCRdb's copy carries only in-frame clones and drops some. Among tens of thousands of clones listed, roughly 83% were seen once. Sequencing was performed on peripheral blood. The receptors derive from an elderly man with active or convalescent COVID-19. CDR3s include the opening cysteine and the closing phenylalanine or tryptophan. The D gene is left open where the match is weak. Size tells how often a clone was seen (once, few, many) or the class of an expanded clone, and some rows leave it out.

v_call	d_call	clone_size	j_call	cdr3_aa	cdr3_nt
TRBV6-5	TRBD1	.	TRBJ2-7	CASTTQGAIYEQYF	TGTGCCAGCACCACACAGGGGGCGATCTACGAGCAGTACTTC
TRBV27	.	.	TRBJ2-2	CASSWGRGMQNGVGELFF	TGTGCCAGCAGTTGGGGTCGGGGAATGCAGAATGGGGTAGGGGAGCTGTTTTTT
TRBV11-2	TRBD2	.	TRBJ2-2	CASSLRLAGDAGELFF	TGTGCCAGCAGCTTAAGACTAGCGGGAGACGCCGGGGAGCTGTTTTTT
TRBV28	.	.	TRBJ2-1	CASSPMGAEQFF	TGTGCCAGCAGTCCCATGGGAGCCGAGCAGTTCTTC
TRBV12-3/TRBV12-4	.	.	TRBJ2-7	CASSLGLREYF	TGTGCCAGCAGTTTAGGGCTACGGGAGTACTTC
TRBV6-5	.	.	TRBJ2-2	CASTKGRAGELFF	TGTGCCAGCACTAAAGGTCGGGCCGGGGAGCTGTTTTTT
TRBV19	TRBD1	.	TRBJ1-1	CATQGQLNTEAFF	TGTGCCACCCAGGGACAGTTGAACACTGAAGCTTTCTTT
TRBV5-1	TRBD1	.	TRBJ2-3	CASSRDRRFTDTQYF	TGCGCCAGCAGCCGGGACAGGCGCTTCACAGATACGCAGTATTTT
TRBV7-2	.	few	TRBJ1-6	CASSLARERNYNSPLHF	TGTGCCAGCAGCTTAGCCCGGGAGAGAAACTATAATTCACCCCTCCACTTT
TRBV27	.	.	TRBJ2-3	CASSLSIGQRYTDTQYF	TGTGCCAGCAGTTTATCCATCGGACAGAGATACACAGATACGCAGTATTTT
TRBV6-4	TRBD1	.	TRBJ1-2	CASSDGGQGANGYTF	TGTGCCAGCAGTGACGGAGGACAGGGGGCTAACGGCTACACCTTC
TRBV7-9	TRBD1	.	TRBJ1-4	CASSLLTGGNEKLFF	TGTGCCAGCAGCTTACTGACAGGGGGTAATGAAAAACTGTTTTTT
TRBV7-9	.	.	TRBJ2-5	CASSQRTVQETQYF	TGTGCCAGCAGCCAAAGGACAGTACAAGAGACCCAGTACTTC
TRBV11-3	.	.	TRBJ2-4	CASSSTAEGNIQYF	TGTGCCAGCAGCTCAACGGCCGAGGGAAACATTCAGTACTTC
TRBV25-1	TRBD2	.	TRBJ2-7	CASSESSGGPYEQYF	TGTGCCAGCAGTGAATCTAGCGGGGGCCCCTACGAGCAGTACTTC
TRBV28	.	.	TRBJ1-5	CASTPHYSNQPQHF	TGTGCCAGCACACCCCACTATAGCAATCAGCCCCAGCATTTT
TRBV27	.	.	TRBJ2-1	CASSLRVARDPYNEQFF	TGTGCCAGCAGTTTACGGGTGGCGCGGGATCCTTACAATGAGCAGTTCTTC